Presented here are 28 T cell receptor beta chains from one specimen sequenced in a study of blood T cell repertoires in COVID-19. Generated by immunoSEQ multiplex PCR, the TCRdb table keeps only in-frame clones and is missing some. The table lists fewer than 300,000 clones, roughly 77% of them singletons. What was sequenced was peripheral blood. These receptors were collected from a woman at least 80 years old with acute or convalescent COVID-19.

The V gene is TRBV7-2, the J gene TRBJ1-1; a weak D match, TRBD1 (6 bases). There are 13 residues in the CDR3. Trimming took off 6 bases at V and 7 bases at J, with 15 bases between the two ends. The germline gives CDR1 SGHTA, CDR2 FQGNSA. CDR3 amino acids: CASRRETGNEAFF. As DNA, the CDR3 is TGTGCCAGCAGACGAGAGACAGGAAATGAAGCTTTCTTT.

The chain uses TRBV2 and TRBJ2-1; the match to TRBD2 covers 8 bases. Germline V lookup: CDR1 SNHLY, CDR2 FYNNEI. The CDR3 sequence is 14 residues long. The V segment lost 10 bases and the J segment 0 bases; nucleotides outside the gene matches: 5. CDR3 loop: CATRGTSSYNEQFF. In nucleotides, the CDR3 is TGTGCCACCCGAGGGACTAGCTCCTACAATGAGCAGTTCTTC. The full variable domain, rest sourced from reference TRBV2 and TRBJ2-1, is EPEVTQTPSHQVTQMGQEVILRCVPISNHLYFYWYRQILGQKVEFLVSFYNNEISEKSEIFDDQFSVERPDGSNFTLKIRSTKLEDSAMYFCATRGTSSYNEQFFGPGTRLTVL.

The chain couples TRBV3-1 (or the pseudogene TRBV3-2) to TRBJ2-3; 9 positions agree with TRBD2. CDR3 length: 13 amino acids. Germline-derived CDR1 and CDR2 are LGHDT and YNNKEL (reference sequence). The V and J ends lost 8 bases and 4 bases, in that order; junction bases with no gene match: 4. CDR3 sequence reads: CASGASGADTQYF. DNA for the CDR3: TGTGCCAGCGGGGCTAGCGGGGCAGATACGCAGTATTTT.

The V call is TRBV29-1, the J call TRBJ2-5, with D tentatively TRBD2 (6 bases). CDR1 is SQVTM, CDR2 ANQGSEA, per germline. Trimming shortened V by 7 bases and J by 1 base, and 13 bases separated the two germline ends. The CDR3 runs 13 residues. This CDR3 is CSAWWRVQETQYF. The DNA of the CDR3 is TGCAGCGCCTGGTGGAGGGTCCAAGAGACCCAGTACTTC.

The chain uses TRBV1 and TRBJ1-2. TRBV1 is a recognized pseudogene. The CDR3 covers 14 residues. CDR3 sequence reads: CTSSQDRGYNGYTF. In DNA, the CDR3 is TGCACCAGCAGCCAAGATCGGGGGTATAATGGCTACACCTTC.

This sequence joins TRBV5-4 and TRBJ1-2; D may be TRBD1 (6 bases). The CDR3 length is 14 residues. Germline values: CDR1 SGHNT, CDR2 YYREEE (reference sequence). The germline V and J ends were trimmed by 0 bases and 2 bases, with 8 bases remaining between them. The CDR3 coding sequence is TGTGCCAGCAGCTTGGATCAGGGGAACTATGGCTACACCTTC. This encodes CASSLDQGNYGYTF.

The count of this clone is one. The chain recombines TRBV19 with TRBJ1-2, with D perhaps matching TRBD1 (6 bases). Trimming pared 6 bases from V and 4 bases from J, leaving 15 bases between. The CDR3 has 14 amino acids. In germline, CDR1 is LNHDA, CDR2 SQIVND (reference sequence). DNA of the CDR3: TGTGCCAGTAGCCCGGGGGGGGGCGGCTATGGCTACACCTTC. It codes for CASSPGGGGYGYTF.

This sequence joins TRBV6-5 and TRBJ1-1; 7 nucleotides agree with TRBD1. CDR1 is MNHEY, CDR2 SVGAGI, per germline. The CDR3 covers 15 residues. V lost 5 bases and J lost 6; bases outside the gene matches: 12. The chain's CDR3 is CASSLPGQVASEAFF. The CDR3 DNA reads as TGTGCCAGCAGTCTCCCCGGACAGGTGGCCTCTGAAGCTTTCTTT.

The CDR3 loop reads CASSVAYGGVPTGELFF. The CDR3 nucleotides read TGTGCCAGCAGCGTAGCTTACGGGGGAGTACCCACCGGGGAGCTGTTTTTT. The chain combines TRBV9 with TRBJ2-2; a weak D match, TRBD2 (6 bases). The CDR3 runs to 17 residues. V dropped 0 bases and J dropped 4 bases, with 16 bases sitting between them. CDR1 is SGDLS, CDR2 YYNGEE, per germline. The full variable domain, its missing parts supplied by reference TRBV9 and TRBJ2-2, is DSGVTQTPKHLITATGQRVTLRCSPRSGDLSVYWYQQSLDQGLQFLIQYYNGEERAKGNILERFSAQQFPDLHSELNLSSLELGDSALYFCASSVAYGGVPTGELFFGEGSRLTVL.

The gene calls are TRBV18 and TRBJ2-5; the match to TRBD2 covers 15 bases. Looked up from germline, CDR1 is KGHSH and CDR2 is LQKENI. After removal of 4 bases from V and 1 base from J, the junction contained 10 bases not matched to a gene. This CDR3 spans 19 amino acids. This chain's CDR3 is CASSLFPGLAGGPQETQYF. The CDR3 DNA sequence: TGTGCCAGCTCACTTTTCCCGGGACTAGCGGGGGGACCCCAAGAGACCCAGTACTTC.

This clone was counted only a few times. The rearrangement joins TRBV7-9 to TRBJ1-5; D not certain. Deletions cut 3 bases from V and 10 bases from J, with 4 bases between. The CDR3 is 10 amino acids. Germline values: CDR1 SEHNR, CDR2 FQNEAQ (reference sequence). The CDR3 region is CASSFSPQHF. CDR3 bases: TGTGCCAGCAGCTTTAGTCCCCAGCATTTT.

The V gene is TRBV3-1 (or the pseudogene TRBV3-2), the J gene TRBJ2-1; TRBD1 aligns across 8 bases. The CDR3 contains 17 residues. The ends lost 0 bases at V and 3 bases at J; junction bases unmatched: 7. Per germline, CDR1 LGHDT and CDR2 YNNKEL (reference sequence). CDR3 bases: TGTGCCAGCAGCCAAGATTGGACAGGGAGACTCTACAATGAGCAGTTCTTC. As protein: CASSQDWTGRLYNEQFF.

This rearrangement joins TRBV18 to TRBJ2-7; 7 bases line up with TRBD1. The CDR3 loop spans 13 amino acids. V dropped 5 bases and J dropped 3; count of bases not matched to a gene: 4. Germline CDR1 is KGHSH and CDR2 is LQKENI. The DNA for the CDR3 is TGTGCCAGCTCAACGGGGACAGACTACGAGCAGTACTTC. Its translation: CASSTGTDYEQYF.

The chain uses TRBV19 and TRBJ2-5; a possible D gene is TRBD2 (5 bases). Between the trimmed V and J ends, which lost 2 bases and 2 bases, there was a span of 9 bases. The germline V gene encodes CDR1 LNHDA and CDR2 SQIVND (reference sequence). CDR3 length: 14 residues. The CDR3 here is CASSIRGLQETQYF. CDR3 DNA sequence: TGTGCCAGTAGTATACGAGGGCTGCAAGAGACCCAGTACTTC. Supplemented by reference TRBV19 and TRBJ2-5, the full variable domain reads DGGITQSPKYLFRKEGQNVTLSCEQNLNHDAMYWYRQDPGQGLRLIYYSQIVNDFQKGDIAEGYSVSREKKESFPLTVTSAQKNPTAFYLCASSIRGLQETQYFGPGTRLLVL.

This rearrangement joins TRBV7-9 to TRBJ1-2, with a weak D call TRBD1 (6 bases). Germline CDR1 and CDR2: SEHNR and FQNEAQ (reference sequence). Trimming pared 0 bases from V and 8 bases from J, leaving 13 bases between. CDR3 length: 14 amino acids. CDR3 loop: CASSLAGALRGYTF. The CDR3 DNA follows: TGTGCCAGCAGCTTAGCGGGGGCCTTGAGAGGCTACACCTTC.

V usage is TRBV6-5 and J usage is TRBJ1-6, with 12 bases that match TRBD1. The CDR3 is 15 residues long. Germline V gives CDR1 MNHEY, CDR2 SVGAGI. The V gene end was trimmed by 6 bases and the J gene end by 15 bases; junction bases not matched to a gene: 12. The CDR3 here is CASRAGTGGPHHLHF. In DNA form, the CDR3 reads TGTGCCAGCAGGGCCGGGACAGGGGGCCCTCATCACCTCCACTTT.

The chain combines TRBV2 with TRBJ1-4, with TRBD1 identical over 8 bases. The CDR3 extends over 14 amino acids. The trim removed 5 bases at V and 6 bases at J, leaving 5 bases unmatched. The germline gives CDR1 SNHLY, CDR2 FYNNEI. The CDR3 reads CASSLTRGHEKLFF. The CDR3, as DNA: TGTGCCAGCAGTTTGACCAGGGGGCATGAAAAACTGTTTTTT.

This chain links TRBV7-8 with TRBJ2-1, with 7 bases lining up with TRBD1. V lost 5 bases and J lost 3; bases outside the gene matches: 7. Germline CDR1 and CDR2: SGHVS and FQNEAQ. The CDR3 is 15 residues long. The CDR3 spells CASSPQGISYNEQFF. The CDR3, as DNA: TGTGCCAGCAGCCCACAGGGGATTAGCTACAATGAGCAGTTCTTC.

The genes are TRBV7-6 and TRBJ2-7, with D perhaps matching TRBD2 (6 bases). Deletions cut 1 base from V and 6 bases from J, with 19 bases between. This CDR3 contains 16 residues. Germline assignment: CDR1 SGHVS and CDR2 FNYEAQ. CDR3 DNA: TGTGCCAGCAGCTTAGGGGGGAGAAGGGAGGCGCTCGAGCAGTACTTC. Its protein product is CASSLGGRREALEQYF.

This chain connects TRBV4-3 to TRBJ2-6; 12 bases are shared with TRBD1. V lost 0 bases and J lost 4; bases outside the gene matches: 10. CDR1 is LGHNA, CDR2 YSLEER, per germline. The CDR3 spans 20 residues. CDR3 DNA sequence: TGCGCCAGCAGCCAAGACCTCCCCGGGACAGGGGGCGCAGGGGCCAACGTCCTGACTTTC. Encoded protein: CASSQDLPGTGGAGANVLTF.

This clone was seen a single time. V and J are TRBV11-2 and TRBJ2-5; no clear D gene. Germline V gene lookup returns CDR1 SGHAT and CDR2 FQNNGV. CDR3 size: 15 residues. Trimming left V 0 bases short and J 5 bases short, with 13 bases between. As DNA, the CDR3 is TGTGCCAGCAGCTTAGATTGGGCCAACCGGGAGACCCAGTACTTC. Its protein is CASSLDWANRETQYF.

The chain is built from TRBV10-3 and TRBJ1-1; possible D gene TRBD1, 6 bases. The CDR3 is 14 amino acids. Trimming left V 4 bases short and J 6 bases short, with 15 bases between. Germline CDR1 is ENHRY and CDR2 is SYGVKD. CDR3 sequence (DNA): TGTGCCATCAGTGTACAGGGTATCACCGCTGAAGCTTTCTTT. Its translation: CAISVQGITAEAFF.

The chain combines TRBV5-1 with TRBJ1-1; D call uncertain. CDR1 SGHRS and CDR2 YFSETQ come from the germline V gene. The ends were cut back, 4 bases at V and 0 bases at J, with 13 bases in the middle. The CDR3 length is 15 residues. Here the CDR3 DNA reads TGCGCCAGCAGCAACTCGACAAACATGAACACTGAAGCTTTCTTT. It codes for CASSNSTNMNTEAFF.

The CDR3 coding sequence is TGTGCCAGCAGGGAGGGTTCTGATGAAAAACTGTTTTTT. Encoded protein: CASREGSDEKLFF. The chain carries TRBV6-5 and TRBJ1-4, with D unresolved. Trimming cost V 6 bases and J 6 bases, with 11 bases left between them. From germline, CDR1 is MNHEY and CDR2 SVGAGI. The CDR3 is 13 amino acids.

The chain joins TRBV19 to TRBJ1-6, with D possibly being TRBD1 (6 bases). Trimming left V 5 bases short and J 7 bases short, with 15 bases between. The CDR3 covers 15 residues. The germline CDR1 and CDR2 sequences are LNHDA and SQIVND (reference sequence). The CDR3 coding sequence is TGTGCCAGTAGTGGGGGTGGACAGAACAATTCACCCCTCCACTTT. It is translated as CASSGGGQNNSPLHF.

The sample holds one count of this clone. This chain uses TRBV10-3 with TRBJ1-5, with D unresolved. This CDR3 has 13 residues. Deletions cut 4 bases from V and 9 bases from J, with 13 bases between. The germline V gene encodes CDR1 ENHRY and CDR2 SYGVKD. The CDR3 DNA reads TGTGCCATCAGTGTGTCCAGTGAGGGGCCCCAGCATTTT. This sequence encodes CAISVSSEGPQHF.

The rearrangement links TRBV6-1 to TRBJ1-2; D is unresolved. CDR1 is MNHNS and CDR2 is SASEGT in the germline V gene. This CDR3 is built from 17 residues. Trimming cost V 1 base and J 8 bases, with 23 bases left between them. The CDR3, as DNA: TGTGCCAGCAGTGAAGAGAGTCGCTACAGTAATATTGTCGGCTACACCTTC. Its translation: CASSEESRYSNIVGYTF.

Comments on this clone: Other DNA sequences within the sample encode an identical CDR3. In nucleotides, the CDR3 is TGTGCCAGCAGTTACTCAGCCAAGAACACTGAAGCTTTCTTT. It specifies CASSYSAKNTEAFF. This chain joins TRBV6-5 and TRBJ1-1, with D hard to call. V gave up 0 bases and J gave up 1 base, with 6 bases separating them. Germline lookup yields CDR1 MNHEY and CDR2 SVGAGI. The CDR3 has 14 residues.